A single sample gave rise to the 26 T cell receptor beta chains below, sequenced in a study of T cell responses to AZD1222 COVID-19 vaccine. The method was immunoSEQ multiplex PCR; TCRdb's version includes in-frame clones alone and lacks a portion of them. The sample has about 150,000 clones; over 90% are singletons. Specimen: peripheral blood, collected on day 0 of AZD1222 vaccination. Every receptor here comes from an adult in good health.

This chain connects TRBV6-5 to TRBJ1-6; the D is unclear. The CDR3 covers 12 residues. Germline-derived CDR1 and CDR2 are MNHEY and SVGAGI. The V gene lost 6 bases and the J gene lost 6 bases, with 6 bases spanning the gap. CDR3 bases: TGTGCCAGCAGGGAGGGTAATTCACCCCTCCACTTT. It codes for CASREGNSPLHF.

The chain combines TRBV7-3 with TRBJ1-2; D perhaps matches TRBD1 (5 bases). Looked up from germline, CDR1 is SGHTA and CDR2 is FQGTGA. This CDR3 comprises 13 residues. V shed 1 base and J shed 6 bases, with 9 bases lying between them. This chain's CDR3 is CASSLMWGDGYTF. Written as DNA, the CDR3 is TGTGCCAGCAGCTTAATGTGGGGCGATGGCTACACCTTC.

This clone was recorded once. V usage is TRBV6-5 and J usage is TRBJ1-1; TRBD1 is a possible D gene (5 bases). The CDR3 extends over 12 amino acids. Germline V gene sequence: CDR1 MNHEY, CDR2 SVGAGI. V shed 6 bases and J shed 10 bases, with 15 bases lying between them. CDR3 amino acids: CASSRARGGAFF. The CDR3 DNA is TGTGCCAGCAGCCGAGCCCGGGGGGGAGCTTTCTTT.

The chain recombines TRBV7-9 with TRBJ2-5; 8 nucleotides agree with TRBD2. This CDR3 region has 13 residues. Germline assignment: CDR1 SEHNR and CDR2 FQNEAQ (reference sequence). V shed 7 bases and J 2 bases; nucleotides not matched to a gene: 3. The CDR3 protein is CASNGGRQETQYF. The CDR3 region has the DNA TGTGCCAGCAACGGCGGGAGGCAAGAGACCCAGTACTTC.

With respect to this clone: A junction end diverges from the germline sequence, so it may reflect a read error. The chain combines TRBV2 with TRBJ2-3; possible D gene TRBD2, 5 bases. The CDR3 sequence is 16 residues long. Germline V gives CDR1 SNHLY, CDR2 FYNNEI. The CDR3: CASTKASPPLTDTQYF. The CDR3 bases are TGTGCTAGCACGAAGGCTAGCCCCCCTCTCACAGATACGCAGTATTTT.

The genes are TRBV7-9 and TRBJ2-7; D gene uncertain. V gave up 5 bases and J gave up 0 bases, with 8 bases separating them. Germline lookup yields CDR1 SEHNR and CDR2 FQNEAQ (reference sequence). The CDR3 loop spans 13 amino acids. Written as DNA, the CDR3 is TGTGCCAGCAGCCACGCAAGCTCCTACGAGCAGTACTTC. It codes for CASSHASSYEQYF. Together with reference TRBV7-9 and TRBJ2-7, the CDR3 gives the full variable domain: DTGVSQNPRHKITKRGQNVTFRCDPISEHNRLYWYRQTLGQGPEFLTYFQNEAQLEKSRLLSDRFSAERPKGSFSTLEIQRTEQGDSAMYLCASSHASSYEQYFGPGTRLTVT.

This clone was counted a single time. The gene calls are TRBV7-2 and TRBJ2-1, with no clear D. This CDR3 region has 14 residues. The germline gives CDR1 SGHTA, CDR2 FQGNSA. Between the trimmed V and J ends, which lost 0 bases and 3 bases, there was a span of 6 bases. In nucleotides, the CDR3 is TGTGCCAGCAGCTTAGCTGCGTACTACAATGAGCAGTTCTTC. This sequence encodes CASSLAAYYNEQFF.

The chain recombines TRBV7-9 with TRBJ2-4; the match to TRBD2 covers 11 bases. This CDR3 is built from 16 residues. CDR1 is SEHNR, CDR2 FQNEAQ, per germline (reference sequence). J was trimmed by 6 bases and V by 2 bases; bases with no gene match: 6. In nucleotides, the CDR3 is TGTGCCAGCAGCTTACGACTAGCGGGATCGGGAAACATTCAGTACTTC. Its protein product is CASSLRLAGSGNIQYF. The full variable domain, its missing parts supplied by reference TRBV7-9 and TRBJ2-4, is DTGVSQNPRHKITKRGQNVTFRCDPISEHNRLYWYRQTLGQGPEFLTYFQNEAQLEKSRLLSDRFSAERPKGSFSTLEIQRTEQGDSAMYLCASSLRLAGSGNIQYFGAGTRLSVL.

V usage is TRBV14 and J usage is TRBJ2-7, with D possibly matching TRBD2 (6 bases). The CDR3 runs 16 residues. Per the germline V gene, CDR1 is SGHDN and CDR2 is FVKESK. The V end was cut by 4 bases, the J end by 3 bases, with 19 bases between. CDR3 nucleotide sequence: TGTGCCAGCAGCCCGAGGGATGGGAGGCGAATCTACGAGCAGTACTTC. It is translated as CASSPRDGRRIYEQYF.

This clone was detected only once. The gene calls are TRBV24-1 and TRBJ2-7; 10 positions match TRBD2. The germline V gene has CDR1 KGHDR and CDR2 SFDVKD. The CDR3 has 17 amino acids. The V segment lost 3 bases and the J segment 2 bases; nucleotides outside the gene matches: 9. CDR3 amino acids: CATSDKGGLADPYEQYF. The CDR3 DNA reads as TGTGCCACCAGTGATAAAGGTGGACTAGCGGATCCCTACGAGCAGTACTTC.

This clone showed up just a few times. J is TRBJ2-7 and V is TRBV7-8; possibly TRBD2 for D (6 bases). Germline V gene sequence: CDR1 SGHVS, CDR2 FQNEAQ. There are 15 residues in the CDR3. Trimming took 5 bases from V and 2 from J, leaving 16 bases between them. CDR3 residues: CASSPPGTEAYEQYF. The CDR3 nucleotides are TGTGCCAGCAGCCCTCCCGGGACTGAAGCCTACGAGCAGTACTTC.

V usage is TRBV7-8 and J usage is TRBJ2-7; 8 bases fit TRBD1. V lost 5 bases and J lost 1; bases outside the gene matches: 4. This CDR3 is built from 14 residues. Germline loops: CDR1 SGHVS, CDR2 FQNEAQ. This CDR3 reads CASSIDRGSYEQYF. The CDR3 nucleotides are TGTGCCAGCAGCATTGACAGGGGATCCTACGAGCAGTACTTC.

The chain has TRBV7-9 and TRBJ2-3; no definite D call. V lost 7 bases and J 0 bases, leaving 14 bases between the germline ends. The CDR3 is made up of 15 amino acids. The germline CDR1 and CDR2 sequences are SEHNR and FQNEAQ (reference sequence). This CDR3 is CASTPREHSTDTQYF. The CDR3 DNA reads TGTGCCAGCACTCCTCGCGAGCATAGCACAGATACGCAGTATTTT.

CDR3: CASSTGPLNTQYF. DNA for the CDR3: TGTGCCAGCAGCACGGGACCACTTAATACGCAGTATTTT. The V and J genes are TRBV7-2 and TRBJ2-3; the D gene could be TRBD1 or TRBD2 (5 bases each). The germline V gene encodes CDR1 SGHTA and CDR2 FQGNSA. There are 13 residues in the CDR3. V was pared by 5 bases and J by 7 bases, with 13 bases between.

This chain joins TRBV5-1 and TRBJ1-6; 8 bases fit TRBD1. The CDR3 sequence is 16 residues long. The germline V gene encodes CDR1 SGHRS and CDR2 YFSETQ. The J segment lost 2 bases and the V segment lost 4 bases, leaving 5 bases of the junction unmatched. This CDR3 reads CASSIEQGAYNSPLHF. In nucleotides, the CDR3 is TGCGCCAGCAGCATCGAACAGGGGGCCTATAATTCACCCCTCCACTTT.

The chain is built from TRBV9 and TRBJ2-3, with 10 bases identical to TRBD2. Germline-derived CDR1 and CDR2 are SGDLS and YYNGEE. Germline trimming cut 1 base from V and 7 bases from J; bases unmatched to any gene: 9. The CDR3 has 16 amino acids. The CDR3 DNA follows: TGTGCCAGCAGCGTATTAGGAGCGGGAGGGCCAAATACGCAGTATTTT. This gives the protein CASSVLGAGGPNTQYF.

For the CDR3, the DNA is TGTGCCAGTAGTATACGTGTCGGCAACTCCTACGAGCAGTACTTC. Translating it yields CASSIRVGNSYEQYF. This chain links TRBV19 with TRBJ2-7; D unclear. Looked up from germline, CDR1 is LNHDA and CDR2 is SQIVND (reference sequence). The CDR3 is 15 residues long. V was pared by 2 bases and J by 0 bases, with 11 bases between.

The V call is TRBV10-3, the J call TRBJ2-3; D may be TRBD1 (5 bases). CDR1 is ENHRY, CDR2 SYGVKD, per germline. The CDR3 has 14 amino acids. V lost 10 bases and J lost 0, with 14 bases in between. CDR3 bases: TGTGCCACCCTCCCGGACACGAGCACAGATACGCAGTATTTT. Translation: CATLPDTSTDTQYF.

V gene TRBV10-1 combines with J gene TRBJ2-7; possibly TRBD2 for D (6 bases). The CDR3 runs 14 residues. V lost 6 bases, J lost 0 bases, and 12 bases lay in between. From germline, CDR1 is WNHNN and CDR2 SYGVQD (reference sequence). This CDR3 is CASSAGLLSYEQYF. The CDR3 region has the DNA TGCGCCAGCAGCGCGGGACTCCTCTCCTACGAGCAGTACTTC.

The genes are TRBV4-1 and TRBJ2-7, with TRBD1 matching 9 bases. This CDR3 is 17 amino acids long. The V and J ends lost 1 base and 0 bases, in that order; junction bases with no gene match: 7. Germline V CDR1 and CDR2: MGHRA, YSYEKL. CDR3 bases: TGCGCCAGCAGCCAAGGCTTCCGGGACAGGGCCTCCTACGAGCAGTACTTC. It is translated as CASSQGFRDRASYEQYF.

The J gene is TRBJ1-1, the V gene TRBV7-9; TRBD1 aligns across 9 bases. The CDR3 extends over 14 amino acids. J was trimmed by 4 bases and V by 6 bases; bases with no gene match: 6. In germline, CDR1 is SEHNR, CDR2 FQNEAQ (reference sequence). The CDR3 here is CASRLDRGVTEAFF. CDR3 bases: TGTGCCAGCAGACTAGACAGGGGGGTCACTGAAGCTTTCTTT. Supplemented by reference TRBV7-9 and TRBJ1-1, the full variable domain reads DTGVSQNPRHKITKRGQNVTFRCDPISEHNRLYWYRQTLGQGPEFLTYFQNEAQLEKSRLLSDRFSAERPKGSFSTLEIQRTEQGDSAMYLCASRLDRGVTEAFFGQGTRLTVV.

This chain uses TRBV18 with TRBJ2-7; D possibly corresponds to TRBD2 (5 bases). This CDR3 spans 16 amino acids. The V gene's germline CDR1 is KGHSH and CDR2 LQKENI. V was cut by 3 bases and J by 0 bases, with 15 bases left in between. The CDR3 here is CASSPLGGRNSYEQYF. CDR3 nucleotides: TGTGCCAGCTCACCCTTGGGCGGGCGGAACTCCTACGAGCAGTACTTC. The whole variable domain, remainder taken from reference TRBV18 and TRBJ2-7, is NAGVMQNPRHLVRRRGQEARLRCSPMKGHSHVYWYRQLPEEGLKFMVYLQKENIIDESGMPKERFSAEFPKEGPSILRIQQVVRGDSAAYFCASSPLGGRNSYEQYFGPGTRLTVT.

This clone has a single count. The V and J genes are TRBV28 and TRBJ2-6, with TRBD1 identical over 11 bases. The CDR3 is 16 residues long. V lost 10 bases and J lost 0; bases outside the gene matches: 5. Germline V gives CDR1 MDHEN, CDR2 SYDVKM. The CDR3 bases are TGTGCCACCTCCGGGACAGGGGGCTCTGGGGCCAACGTCCTGACTTTC. This translates into CATSGTGGSGANVLTF. The full variable domain, with the rest looked up from reference TRBV28 and TRBJ2-6, is DVKVTQSSRYLVKRTGEKVFLECVQDMDHENMFWYRQDPGLGLRLIYFSYDVKMKEKGDIPEGYSVSREKKERFSLILESASTNQTSMYLCATSGTGGSGANVLTFGAGSRLTVL.

The CDR3 region has the DNA TGTGCCAGCAGTGAAAGGCCGAACGATAGCAATCAGCCCCAGCATTTT. Translation: CASSERPNDSNQPQHF. This chain uses TRBV6-1 with TRBJ1-5; D unclear. Per the germline V gene, CDR1 is MNHNS and CDR2 is SASEGT. V was pared by 2 bases and J by 0 bases, with 11 bases between. The CDR3 totals 16 residues.

The chain couples TRBV19 to TRBJ2-5, with TRBD2 identical over 12 bases. The V gene's germline CDR1 is LNHDA and CDR2 SQIVND (reference sequence). There are 16 residues in the CDR3. J was trimmed by 2 bases and V by 6 bases; bases with no gene match: 7. In DNA, the CDR3 is TGTGCCAGTAGCACTCATGGACTAGCGGGACAAGAGACCCAGTACTTC. It is translated as CASSTHGLAGQETQYF.

V gene TRBV30 combines with J gene TRBJ2-5; a possible D gene is TRBD2 (5 bases). CDR1 is GTSNPN, CDR2 SVGIG, per germline (reference sequence). The CDR3 has 12 amino acids. V lost 0 bases and J lost 5, with 7 bases in between. CDR3 amino acids: CAWSVSGETQYF. CDR3 nucleotides: TGTGCCTGGAGTGTTTCGGGGGAGACCCAGTACTTC.